This T cell receptor (beta chain) appears in the sequencing data of a study of blood T cell repertoires in COVID-19. Using immunoSEQ multiplex PCR, the repertoire was profiled, and TCRdb retains in-frame clones only, with some absent. The repertoire holds more than 400,000 clones, with roughly 91% as singletons. Trimming left V 7 bases short and J 1 base short, with 8 bases between. From germline, CDR1 is LNHDA and CDR2 SQIVND (reference sequence). CDR3 length: 13 residues. This clonotype was sampled from a man aged 18 to 29 who had recovered from COVID-19. The chain has TRBV19 and TRBJ1-3, with D possibly TRBD1 on 6 matching bases. Sequenced: PBMCs or T cells enriched from blood (not recorded which). CDR3 sequence reads: CASTQGSGNTIYF. The CDR3 DNA is TGTGCCAGTACACAGGGATCTGGAAACACCATATATTTT.